The 32 T cell receptor beta chains below all came from one sample that was sequenced in a study of cytomegalovirus exposure and HLA in healthy donors. The PCR had 60 Vbeta and 13 Jbeta primers. The protocol was immunoSEQ multiplex PCR, while the TCRdb copy is restricted to in-frame clones and leaves out a portion. The top ten hold about 25% of the sample, which has 80,000 or so clones, about 9.5% seen once. The sample comprised PBMCs. These receptors originate from a man between 60 and 75 years old in good health and CMV-seropositive.

V is TRBV11-2 and J is TRBJ2-7; D might be TRBD2 (6 bases). This CDR3 is 14 amino acids long. Trimming left V 1 base short and J 6 bases short, with 13 bases between. Germline CDR1 reads SGHAT; CDR2 reads FQNNGV. CDR3 coding DNA: TGTGCCAGCAGCTTAGTTGGAGGGATGGGCGAGCAGTACTTC. Translating it yields CASSLVGGMGEQYF.

This chain uses TRBV6-1 with TRBJ1-1; D gene unclear. CDR3 length equals 13 residues. Germline V gives CDR1 MNHNS, CDR2 SASEGT. V lost 7 bases, J lost 4 bases, and 13 bases lay in between. This CDR3 is CASTEGDITEAFF. CDR3 nucleotide sequence: TGTGCCAGCACTGAGGGAGATATCACTGAAGCTTTCTTT.

This clone was detected only a few times. The chain recombines TRBV4-1 with TRBJ1-1, with 10 bases lining up with TRBD1. The CDR3 extends over 16 amino acids. Germline CDR1 reads MGHRA; CDR2 reads YSYEKL. Trimming cost V 3 bases and J 0 bases; bases outside gene matches: 4. The CDR3 loop reads CASSQGGQGMNTEAFF. The CDR3 DNA follows: TGCGCCAGCAGCCAGGGGGGACAGGGGATGAACACTGAAGCTTTCTTT.

This clone was observed a handful of times. The chain has TRBV19 and TRBJ2-6; the match to TRBD1 covers 10 bases. Germline values: CDR1 LNHDA, CDR2 SQIVND (reference sequence). The CDR3 is 19 amino acids. V was clipped by 4 bases and J by 0 bases; unmatched bases: 9. In nucleotides, the CDR3 is TGTGCCAGTAGTACTCAACCGGGACAGGGGAGCTCTGGGGCCAACGTCCTGACTTTC. It is translated as CASSTQPGQGSSGANVLTF. Based on the CDR3 plus reference TRBV19 and TRBJ2-6, the full variable domain is DGGITQSPKYLFRKEGQNVTLSCEQNLNHDAMYWYRQDPGQGLRLIYYSQIVNDFQKGDIAEGYSVSREKKESFPLTVTSAQKNPTAFYLCASSTQPGQGSSGANVLTFGAGSRLTVL.

The rearrangement joins TRBV19 to TRBJ1-2, with TRBD1 as a possible D gene (5 bases). CDR3 length: 14 amino acids. V gave up 3 bases and J gave up 2 bases, with 10 bases separating them. Germline lookup yields CDR1 LNHDA and CDR2 SQIVND (reference sequence). The CDR3, as DNA: TGTGCCAGTAGTATTTCCCGACAGAACTATGGCTACACCTTC. It codes for CASSISRQNYGYTF. The variable domain in full, with the rest retrieved from reference TRBV19 and TRBJ1-2, is DGGITQSPKYLFRKEGQNVTLSCEQNLNHDAMYWYRQDPGQGLRLIYYSQIVNDFQKGDIAEGYSVSREKKESFPLTVTSAQKNPTAFYLCASSISRQNYGYTFGSGTRLTVV.

The chain is built from TRBV7-9 and TRBJ2-3, with 12 bases matching TRBD2. The length of the CDR3 is 18 residues. Germline V gene lookup returns CDR1 SEHNR and CDR2 FQNEAQ (reference sequence). With 6 bases clipped from V and 5 bases from J, the junction kept 15 bases outside the gene matches. In DNA, the CDR3 is TGTGCCAGCAGTCAAAAAATCCGACTAGCGGGGGTCATAGATACGCAGTATTTT. Protein sequence: CASSQKIRLAGVIDTQYF.

The genes are TRBV15 and TRBJ1-1; 7 nucleotides agree with TRBD1. Germline CDR1 LNHNV, CDR2 YYDKDF (reference sequence). With V trimmed by 0 bases and J by 4 bases, 5 bases remained unmatched. This CDR3 is 15 amino acids long. The DNA of the CDR3 is TGTGCCACCAGCAGAGATCTCCAGGGGGGCACTGAAGCTTTCTTT. Protein: CATSRDLQGGTEAFF.

This sequence joins TRBV5-1 and TRBJ2-1; D is unresolved. Germline V gene sequence: CDR1 SGHRS, CDR2 YFSETQ. The V end lost 4 bases, the J end lost 1 base, and 12 bases lay between the germline ends. This CDR3 is built from 15 residues. CDR3 sequence: CASSPPETSYNEQFF. Here the CDR3 DNA reads TGCGCCAGCAGCCCCCCGGAGACTTCCTACAATGAGCAGTTCTTC.

There are a few counts of this clone. The rearrangement links TRBV9 to TRBJ2-3; D is uncertain. CDR1 SGDLS and CDR2 YYNGEE come from the germline V gene. The CDR3 is made up of 15 amino acids. V gave up 2 bases and J gave up 0 bases, with 10 bases separating them. This CDR3 reads CASSVAGDSTDTQYF. The CDR3 DNA reads as TGTGCCAGCAGCGTCGCCGGAGATAGCACAGATACGCAGTATTTT.

The CDR3 DNA sequence: TGCGCCAGCAGCTACGGACAGGGGAACTACAATGAGCAGTTCTTC. It codes for CASSYGQGNYNEQFF. The chain is built from TRBV5-1 and TRBJ2-1; 9 nucleotides match TRBD1. This CDR3 comprises 15 residues. Germline V gene data show CDR1 as SGHRS and CDR2 as YFSETQ. J gave up 3 bases and V 3 bases, and 4 bases lay outside the gene matches. Combining the CDR3 with reference TRBV5-1 and TRBJ2-1 gives the whole variable domain KAGVTQTPRYLIKTRGQQVTLSCSPISGHRSVSWYQQTPGQGLQFLFEYFSETQRNKGNFPGRFSGRQFSNSRSEMNVSTLELGDSALYLCASSYGQGNYNEQFFGPGTRLTVL.

The J gene is TRBJ2-1, the V gene TRBV28; TRBD2 aligns across 11 bases. The CDR3 contains 18 residues. CDR1 is MDHEN, CDR2 SYDVKM, per germline. V gave up 2 bases and J gave up 8 bases; unmatched junction bases: 14. The CDR3 loop is CASSLNLAGGPSVYEQFF. Written as DNA, the CDR3 is TGTGCCAGCAGTTTAAATTTAGCGGGGGGGCCCTCGGTCTATGAGCAGTTCTTC.

This clone was seen only a few times. This chain joins TRBV28 and TRBJ2-1; 8 positions match TRBD2. With V trimmed by 8 bases and J by 4 bases, 7 bases remained unmatched. Germline V gene lookup returns CDR1 MDHEN and CDR2 SYDVKM. The CDR3 has 14 residues. CDR3 DNA: TGTGCCAGCCGAAGCGGGAGAGGATACAATGAGCAGTTCTTC. It specifies CASRSGRGYNEQFF.

The chain links TRBV30 to TRBJ1-2; D unclear. V lost 4 bases and J 0 bases, leaving 15 bases between the germline ends. CDR3 size: 15 residues. CDR1 is GTSNPN and CDR2 is SVGIG in the germline V gene (reference sequence). The CDR3 here is CAWNKADRPNYGYTF. The DNA for the CDR3 is TGTGCCTGGAATAAAGCGGACCGTCCTAACTATGGCTACACCTTC.

Only a few counts were recorded for this clone. This sequence joins TRBV28 and TRBJ1-5, with D maybe TRBD1 (5 bases). Between the trimmed V and J ends, which lost 1 base and 3 bases, there was a span of 10 bases. The CDR3 has 15 residues. Germline loops: CDR1 MDHEN, CDR2 SYDVKM. The DNA of the CDR3 is TGTGCCAGCAGTTTATCCACAGGTACCAATCAGCCCCAGCATTTT. Its translation is CASSLSTGTNQPQHF.

This clone was detected only a few times. V usage is TRBV6-5 and J usage is TRBJ2-2; 7 bases match TRBD1. Unmatched junction bases numbered 5, after V lost 4 bases and J lost 0 bases. CDR1 is MNHEY and CDR2 is SVGAGI in the germline V gene. The CDR3 is 16 amino acids. The CDR3, as DNA: TGTGCCAGCAGTTCGAGGACAGGAGCGAACACCGGGGAGCTGTTTTTT. Residues: CASSSRTGANTGELFF.

This clone was seen a handful of times. The chain has TRBV6-1 and TRBJ2-1; 9 nucleotides match TRBD1. Germline V lookup: CDR1 MNHNS, CDR2 SASEGT. V was clipped by 3 bases and J by 7 bases; unmatched bases: 4. This CDR3 has 14 residues. CDR3 sequence (DNA): TGTGCCAGCAGTGATGGGGACAGGGTGAATGAGCAGTTCTTC. Its translation is CASSDGDRVNEQFF.

Only a few counts were recorded for this clone. V gene TRBV6-1 combines with J gene TRBJ2-1; the D gene is possibly TRBD1 (7 bases). V dropped 4 bases and J dropped 0 bases, with 16 bases sitting between them. From germline, CDR1 is MNHNS and CDR2 SASEGT. This CDR3 is 17 amino acids long. CDR3 sequence reads: CASSVNIQGGSYNEQFF. DNA for the CDR3: TGTGCCAGCAGTGTTAATATTCAGGGGGGCTCCTACAATGAGCAGTTCTTC.

This clone came up a few times. The rearrangement links TRBV14 to TRBJ1-1; D remains ambiguous. CDR1 is SGHDN and CDR2 is FVKESK in the germline V gene. The germline V and J ends were trimmed by 6 bases and 3 bases, with 14 bases remaining between them. CDR3 length: 14 amino acids. Written as DNA, the CDR3 is TGTGCCAGCAGTTTCACGGTTACAGACACTGAAGCTTTCTTT. Translating it yields CASSFTVTDTEAFF.

This clone has a handful of counts. This chain joins TRBV5-1 and TRBJ2-3, with a tentative D call TRBD1 (5 bases). Germline CDR1 is SGHRS and CDR2 is YFSETQ. Trimming cost V 1 base and J 3 bases, with 9 bases left between them. The CDR3 is made up of 14 amino acids. The CDR3 DNA reads as TGCGCCAGCAGCTTGATAGGGGTAACAGATACGCAGTATTTT. Residues: CASSLIGVTDTQYF.

This clone has just a few counts. The chain recombines TRBV15 with TRBJ1-2; D remains unclear. This CDR3 has 13 residues. Germline CDR1 LNHNV, CDR2 YYDKDF (reference sequence). Trimming left V 2 bases short and J 6 bases short, with 10 bases between. DNA for the CDR3: TGTGCCACCAGCAGACCAAACACCCATGGCTACACCTTC. Translation gives CATSRPNTHGYTF. Complete variable domain (other parts from reference TRBV15 and TRBJ1-2): DAMVIQNPRYQVTQFGKPVTLSCSQTLNHNVMYWYQQKSSQAPKLLFHYYDKDFNNEADTPDNFQSRRPNTSFCFLDIRSPGLGDTAMYLCATSRPNTHGYTFGSGTRLTVV.

This clone was seen a few times. The chain recombines TRBV5-1 with TRBJ2-5; possible D gene TRBD1, 5 bases. Trimming took off 2 bases at V and 2 bases at J, with 10 bases between the two ends. The length of the CDR3 is 14 residues. The germline V gene has CDR1 SGHRS and CDR2 YFSETQ. Here the CDR3 reads CASSFTGSQETQYF. CDR3 nucleotides: TGCGCCAGCAGCTTCACAGGCTCTCAAGAGACCCAGTACTTC.

CDR3 nucleotide sequence: TGTGCCAGCAGTTCTCTAGATACGCAGTATTTT. It encodes CASSSLDTQYF. This rearrangement joins TRBV28 to TRBJ2-3; D remains unclear. The CDR3 consists of 11 residues. Germline loops: CDR1 MDHEN, CDR2 SYDVKM. Trimming shortened V by 4 bases and J by 5 bases, and 4 bases separated the two germline ends.

A few counts support this clone. The genes are TRBV18 and TRBJ2-7; 13 bases fit TRBD2. Germline V CDR1 and CDR2: KGHSH, LQKENI. This CDR3 is built from 15 residues. V shed 3 bases, J shed 5 bases, and the junction held 4 bases outside the gene matches. The CDR3 nucleotides read TGTGCCAGCTCACCGGGGACTAGCGGGAACCACGAGCAGTACTTC. Protein sequence: CASSPGTSGNHEQYF.

The chain recombines TRBV6-5 with TRBJ1-6; D is undetermined. Germline lookup yields CDR1 MNHEY and CDR2 SVGAGI. The CDR3 is 14 residues long. CDR3 DNA sequence: TGTGCGGTCGGGGAGGCCACCTATAATTCACCCCTCCACTTT. It yields the protein CAVGEATYNSPLHF.

The chain recombines TRBV9 with TRBJ2-2; 8 bases match TRBD2. The germline V gene has CDR1 SGDLS and CDR2 YYNGEE. V dropped 0 bases and J dropped 4; count of bases not matched to a gene: 5. The CDR3 has 16 residues. The CDR3 DNA sequence: TGTGCCAGCAGCGTAGGGTCGGGAGGGACCACCGGGGAGCTGTTTTTT. Translated: CASSVGSGGTTGELFF.

The genes are TRBV7-9 and TRBJ1-5, with D perhaps matching TRBD1 (5 bases). Trimming removed 8 bases at V and 3 bases at J, with 14 bases between. The CDR3 contains 14 residues. Germline V gene lookup returns CDR1 SEHNR and CDR2 FQNEAQ (reference sequence). CDR3 amino acids: CASGGLGNNQPQHF. The CDR3 DNA follows: TGTGCCAGCGGGGGACTAGGGAACAATCAGCCCCAGCATTTT.

This clone was counted between two and nine times. The CDR3 loop reads CASRGQSHSNQPQHF. The DNA for the CDR3 is TGTGCCAGCAGGGGACAGAGTCACAGCAATCAGCCCCAGCATTTT. The chain carries TRBV6-1 and TRBJ1-5; 7 bases line up with TRBD1. The V and J ends lost 6 bases and 1 base, in that order; junction bases with no gene match: 6. Germline CDR1 and CDR2: MNHNS and SASEGT. The CDR3 sequence is 15 residues long.

This clone was counted between two and nine times. The V call is TRBV7-2, the J call TRBJ2-5, with D maybe TRBD2 (5 bases). Per the germline V gene, CDR1 is SGHTA and CDR2 is FQGNSA. Trimming shortened V by 7 bases and J by 2 bases, and 14 bases separated the two germline ends. There are 14 residues in the CDR3. Here the CDR3 reads CASTFPPGQETQYF. The CDR3 bases are TGTGCCAGCACCTTCCCCCCGGGACAAGAGACCCAGTACTTC.

The V and J genes are TRBV27 and TRBJ2-1, with D possibly matching TRBD2 (5 bases). V dropped 5 bases and J dropped 0 bases, with 14 bases sitting between them. Germline lookup yields CDR1 MNHEY and CDR2 SMNVEV (reference sequence). The CDR3 loop spans 16 amino acids. The CDR3 here is CASSQDSLSSYNEQFF. The CDR3 DNA is TGTGCCAGCAGTCAGGACTCACTGAGCTCCTACAATGAGCAGTTCTTC.

In its sample, this clone was seen a few times. The rearrangement links TRBV10-3 to TRBJ2-7; D not resolved. CDR3 length equals 14 residues. Germline V gene sequence: CDR1 ENHRY, CDR2 SYGVKD. V dropped 0 bases and J dropped 2 bases, with 8 bases sitting between them. The CDR3 region has the DNA TGTGCCATCAGTGAGTCGACTCGAGCCTACGAGCAGTACTTC. The encoded protein is CAISESTRAYEQYF.

The rearrangement links TRBV2 to TRBJ2-5, with a weak D call TRBD2 (5 bases). The CDR3 is made up of 12 amino acids. In germline, CDR1 is SNHLY, CDR2 FYNNEI. Trimming removed 7 bases from V and 0 bases from J, with 6 bases in between. The CDR3 DNA reads as TGTGCCAGCAAGGAGGACCAAGAGACCCAGTACTTC. As protein: CASKEDQETQYF.

This clone was detected a few times. This rearrangement joins TRBV2 to TRBJ1-4; no firm D call. Germline CDR1 and CDR2: SNHLY and FYNNEI. V was shortened by 4 bases and J by 8 bases, with 17 bases between the two germline ends. The CDR3 spans 15 residues. CDR3 bases: TGTGCCAGCAGTGGGTCCATTATGACTCGGGAAAAACTGTTTTTT. It translates to CASSGSIMTREKLFF.